Following are 27 T cell receptor beta chains from one sample sequenced in a study of early T cells in non-severe SARS-CoV-2 infection. MiXCR, applied by TCRdb to the 5' RACE reads, yields one record per CDR3 protein. This sample has approximately 30,000 distinct CDR3 sequences, with approximately 4.4% found just once. Material: whole blood. These receptors were obtained from an adult who was a healthcare worker with PCR-confirmed SARS-CoV-2 infection or an uninfected control (not recorded which).

This clonotype was seen ten or more times. The V call is TRBV7-6, the J call TRBJ1-4, with D unresolved. V lost 2 bases and J lost 5, with 0 bases in between. Germline V gene sequence: CDR1 SGHVS, CDR2 FNYEAQ. This CDR3 comprises 11 residues. This CDR3 reads CASSLNEKLFF. The CDR3, as DNA: TGTGCCAGCAGCTTAAATGAAAAACTGTTTTTT.

In its sample, this clonotype was seen many times. This sequence joins TRBV9 and TRBJ2-2; no firm D call. The V gene lost 4 bases and the J gene lost 4 bases, with 14 bases spanning the gap. Germline CDR1 and CDR2: SGDLS and YYNGEE. This CDR3 has 15 residues. The DNA of the CDR3 is TGTGCCAGCAGCCCTGTTGTAGGCGGCACCGGGGAGCTGTTTTTT. It yields the protein CASSPVVGGTGELFF. Combining the CDR3 with reference TRBV9 and TRBJ2-2 gives the whole variable domain DSGVTQTPKHLITATGQRVTLRCSPRSGDLSVYWYQQSLDQGLQFLIQYYNGEERAKGNILERFSAQQFPDLHSELNLSSLELGDSALYFCASSPVVGGTGELFFGEGSRLTVL.

This clonotype was seen repeatedly, ten times or more. This rearrangement joins TRBV20-1 to TRBJ1-5; perhaps TRBD1 as D (5 bases). Germline CDR1 reads DFQATT; CDR2 reads SNEGSKA (reference sequence). The CDR3 has 13 residues. V was cut by 4 bases and J by 4 bases, with 11 bases left in between. The CDR3 DNA sequence: TGCAGTGCTATTTGGGGCTCAAATCAGCCCCAGCATTTT. Translated: CSAIWGSNQPQHF.

This clonotype has ten or more counts. The chain recombines TRBV12-3 or TRBV12-4 with TRBJ2-5; D remains ambiguous. V gave up 3 bases and J gave up 5 bases, with 7 bases separating them. CDR3 size: 12 residues. The DNA for the CDR3 is TGTGCCAGCAGTTTTATTCGGGAGACCCAGTACTTC. Protein sequence: CASSFIRETQYF.

This clonotype was seen at least ten times. This rearrangement joins TRBV24-1 to TRBJ2-1; 7 positions agree with TRBD1. The CDR3 consists of 11 residues. Germline V gene sequence: CDR1 KGHDR, CDR2 SFDVKD. The junction had 3 bases not matched to a gene; V was cut back by 12 bases and J by 5 bases. CDR3 protein: CALGTDNEQFF. The CDR3 DNA reads as TGTGCCCTAGGGACAGACAATGAGCAGTTCTTC.

This clonotype was seen repeatedly, ten times or more. The chain couples TRBV14 to TRBJ2-3, with 12 positions matching TRBD2. The CDR3 extends over 18 amino acids. CDR1 SGHDN and CDR2 FVKESK come from the germline V gene. Trimming took 4 bases from V and 2 from J; bases not matched to a gene: 10. CDR3 in amino acids: CASSPWTSGVKSTDTQYF. In DNA form, the CDR3 reads TGTGCCAGCAGCCCCTGGACTAGCGGGGTGAAGTCCACAGATACGCAGTATTTT.

This clonotype was counted at least ten times. V is TRBV20-1 and J is TRBJ1-2; D possibly corresponds to TRBD1 (5 bases). Trimming took off 0 bases at V and 2 bases at J, with 16 bases between the two ends. The CDR3 runs to 16 residues. Germline V gives CDR1 DFQATT, CDR2 SNEGSKA (reference sequence). The CDR3 sequence: CSARDAAGRRNYGYTF. In DNA form, the CDR3 reads TGCAGTGCTAGAGATGCCGCGGGACGGAGGAACTATGGCTACACCTTC.

This clonotype has at least ten counts. The chain uses TRBV23-1 and TRBJ2-3; 11 bases align to TRBD2. TRBV23-1 is an open reading frame whose function is uncertain. V lost 4 bases and J lost 0; bases outside the gene matches: 15. The CDR3 extends over 20 amino acids. The CDR3 spells CASSPLIQASGGTSTDTQYF. Written as DNA, the CDR3 is TGCGCCAGCAGTCCATTGATCCAGGCTAGCGGGGGGACCAGCACAGATACGCAGTATTTT.

This clonotype appeared a few times. The V and J genes are TRBV24-1 and TRBJ2-3, with D unresolved. The germline gives CDR1 KGHDR, CDR2 SFDVKD. CDR3 length: 15 residues. V lost 3 bases and J lost 2, with 11 bases in between. As DNA, the CDR3 is TGTGCCACCAGTGATCCAGCTCTCCCCACAGATACGCAGTATTTT. The encoded protein is CATSDPALPTDTQYF.

This clonotype occurred a few times. As DNA, the CDR3 is TGTGCCAGCAGCTTCCGGGGGGCCGAGCAGTACTTC. Amino acid sequence: CASSFRGAEQYF. The rearrangement links TRBV5-8 to TRBJ2-7, with a possible D match to TRBD2 (7 bases). V gave up 2 bases and J gave up 6 bases, with 9 bases separating them. CDR3 length: 12 residues. Germline CDR1 SGHTS, CDR2 YDEGEE.

To note about this clonotype: A much larger clone lies a single base off, so this may be a read error. This sequence joins TRBV7-9 and TRBJ2-7, with a weak D call TRBD1 (6 bases). The CDR3 has 14 residues. The V gene's germline CDR1 is SEHNR and CDR2 FQNEAQ (reference sequence). The CDR3 DNA sequence: TGTACCAGCAGCCGCTTGGACAGCTCCTACGAGCAGTACTTC. Translation: CTSSRLDSSYEQYF.

This clonotype was seen at least ten times. The J gene is TRBJ1-5, the V gene TRBV14, with D uncertain. The CDR3 contains 16 residues. V was pared by 7 bases and J by 0 bases, with 16 bases between. CDR1 is SGHDN and CDR2 is FVKESK in the germline V gene. The CDR3 loop is CASIKLWGYSNQPQHF. In DNA, the CDR3 is TGTGCCAGCATCAAGCTCTGGGGATATAGCAATCAGCCCCAGCATTTT.

This clonotype was seen ten or more times. The chain uses TRBV7-2 and TRBJ2-4; no definite D call. The length of the CDR3 is 14 residues. The V gene lost 5 bases and the J gene lost 0 bases, with 8 bases spanning the gap. The germline V gene encodes CDR1 SGHTA and CDR2 FQGNSA. In DNA, the CDR3 is TGTGCCAGCAGCGTTCAGATAGCCAAAAACATTCAGTACTTC. Its protein is CASSVQIAKNIQYF.

This clonotype was counted ten times or more. The chain is built from TRBV30 and TRBJ1-1; no firm D call. The germline V gene encodes CDR1 GTSNPN and CDR2 SVGIG (reference sequence). Between the trimmed V and J ends, which lost 0 bases and 6 bases, there was a span of 14 bases. This CDR3 is built from 14 residues. The CDR3 region is CAWSVQVSRAEAFF. The CDR3 coding sequence is TGTGCCTGGAGTGTGCAAGTCTCTAGAGCTGAAGCTTTCTTT.

This clonotype came up many times. V is TRBV29-1 and J is TRBJ2-4, with 11 bases that match TRBD1. The V and J ends lost 1 base and 4 bases, in that order; junction bases with no gene match: 0. Per the germline V gene, CDR1 is SQVTM and CDR2 is ANQGSEA. This CDR3 is 14 amino acids long. The CDR3 nucleotides read TGCAGCGTTGAAGGGGACAGGGGGAAAAACATTCAGTACTTC. Residues: CSVEGDRGKNIQYF.

There are many counts of this clonotype. The chain carries TRBV28 and TRBJ1-2; D is possibly TRBD1 (5 bases). Between the trimmed V and J ends, which lost 1 base and 7 bases, there was a span of 13 bases. Germline CDR1 is MDHEN and CDR2 is SYDVKM. This CDR3 is built from 14 residues. The CDR3 nucleotides read TGTGCCAGCAGTTTATTGGCCAGGGAGAGTGGCTACACCTTC. Encoded protein: CASSLLARESGYTF.

This clonotype was observed at least ten times. CDR3 loop: CASSYGTAVTYGYTF. CDR3 DNA sequence: TGCGCCAGCAGCTACGGGACAGCTGTTACCTATGGCTACACCTTC. This chain uses TRBV5-1 with TRBJ1-2, with TRBD1 identical over 7 bases. The CDR3 covers 15 residues. The ends lost 3 bases at V and 4 bases at J; junction bases unmatched: 9. Germline V gene sequence: CDR1 SGHRS, CDR2 YFSETQ.

This clonotype has at least ten counts. The chain recombines TRBV7-8 with TRBJ1-5; no definite D call. Deletions cut 0 bases from V and 3 bases from J, with 3 bases between. The CDR3 is 13 residues long. Germline V gene data show CDR1 as SGHVS and CDR2 as FQNEAQ. In DNA, the CDR3 is TGTGCCAGCAGCTTAGCTCCCAATCAGCCCCAGCATTTT. It yields the protein CASSLAPNQPQHF.

In its sample, this clonotype was seen many times. The chain has TRBV5-1 and TRBJ1-6, with unresolved D. CDR1 SGHRS and CDR2 YFSETQ come from the germline V gene. The CDR3 consists of 14 residues. Between the trimmed V and J ends, which lost 4 bases and 10 bases, there was a span of 15 bases. The CDR3 DNA follows: TGCGCCAGCAGCAAGGGCGAAGTTCGGTCACCCCTCCACTTT. Translated, it gives CASSKGEVRSPLHF.

This clonotype was picked up many times. The rearrangement joins TRBV11-2 to TRBJ1-1, with 7 bases that match TRBD1. Per the germline V gene, CDR1 is SGHAT and CDR2 is FQNNGV. With V trimmed by 6 bases and J by 0 bases, 7 bases remained unmatched. The length of the CDR3 is 15 residues. The CDR3 DNA is TGTGCCAGCAGAAGGGACAGCTACATGAACACTGAAGCTTTCTTT. It specifies CASRRDSYMNTEAFF. Together with reference TRBV11-2 and TRBJ1-1, the CDR3 gives the full variable domain: EAGVAQSPRYKIIEKRQSVAFWCNPISGHATLYWYQQILGQGPKLLIQFQNNGVVDDSQLPKDRFSAERLKGVDSTLKIQPAKLEDSAVYLCASRRDSYMNTEAFFGQGTRLTVV.

This clonotype was observed at least ten times. The chain joins TRBV5-1 to TRBJ2-1, with a tentative D call TRBD1 (5 bases). V was trimmed by 0 bases and J by 7 bases, leaving 14 bases between them. This CDR3 has 15 residues. Germline assignment: CDR1 SGHRS and CDR2 YFSETQ. For the CDR3, the DNA is TGCGCCAGCAGCTTGGTCCAGGGTTCAGGTAATGAGCAGTTCTTC. Protein sequence: CASSLVQGSGNEQFF.

This clonotype was counted many times. The chain uses TRBV6-2 or TRBV6-3 and TRBJ1-5, with no clear D. Trimming removed 7 bases from V and 4 bases from J, with 17 bases in between. CDR1 and CDR2 from the germline V gene are MNHEY and SVGEGT. The CDR3 is made up of 15 amino acids. CDR3 in amino acids: CASTPDTRYNQPQHF. The CDR3 DNA follows: TGTGCCAGCACCCCTGACACCCGTTATAATCAGCCCCAGCATTTT.

By share, this clonotype ranks as medium-sized (0.01 to 0.1%). The chain is built from TRBV6-4 and TRBJ2-1; tentative D call: TRBD2 (6 bases). Trimming took off 3 bases at V and 3 bases at J, with 9 bases between the two ends. This CDR3 spans 14 amino acids. Germline V CDR1 and CDR2: MRHNA, SNTAGT. The CDR3 region is CASSERLDYNEQFF. CDR3 DNA: TGTGCCAGCAGTGAGCGACTAGACTACAATGAGCAGTTCTTC.

The chain recombines TRBV20-1 with TRBJ1-5; D unresolved. The V end was cut by 1 base, the J end by 3 bases, with 10 bases between. Germline assignment: CDR1 DFQATT and CDR2 SNEGSKA (reference sequence). The CDR3 contains 14 residues. CDR3 in amino acids: CSARGGGANQPQHF. Here the CDR3 DNA reads TGCAGTGCTAGAGGGGGAGGCGCCAATCAGCCCCAGCATTTT.

Many counts were recorded for this clonotype. This rearrangement joins TRBV28 to TRBJ2-4, with D possibly TRBD1 on 6 matching bases. V was cut by 7 bases and J by 2 bases, with 15 bases left in between. The CDR3 spans 15 residues. Germline CDR1 and CDR2: MDHEN and SYDVKM. The DNA for the CDR3 is TGTGCCAGCAACTTACAGGGCTCAACCAAAAACATTCAGTACTTC. It codes for CASNLQGSTKNIQYF.

This clonotype was recorded many times. The V gene is TRBV6-2 or TRBV6-3, the J gene TRBJ2-1; 8 bases align to TRBD2. The germline V gene encodes CDR1 MNHEY and CDR2 SVGEGT. This CDR3 has 15 residues. The trim removed 6 bases at V and 7 bases at J, leaving 11 bases unmatched. CDR3 in DNA: TGTGCCAGCAGCCCTCGAGGGGCTAGCGGGAATGAGCAGTTCTTC. Its protein product is CASSPRGASGNEQFF.

In this sample, this clonotype turned up a few times. This chain uses TRBV7-9 with TRBJ2-3; D gene ambiguous. The CDR3 length is 14 residues. Germline lookup yields CDR1 SEHNR and CDR2 FQNEAQ (reference sequence). The V end lost 8 bases, the J end lost 0 bases, and 12 bases lay between the germline ends. The CDR3 DNA reads TGTGCCAGCCGAACGGCCCCTAGCACAGATACGCAGTATTTT. This encodes CASRTAPSTDTQYF.